This T cell receptor beta chain was recovered during a study of T cells in localized non-small cell lung cancer. Overall study results and limits: One tumor region alone was sequenced, and heterogeneity therefore remains possible.

Produced via immunoSEQ multiplex PCR; TCRdb's table is partial and in-frame only. This sample yields 31,000 or so clones, of which 80% to 90% are seen a single time; 10% belongs to the top ten. In the case of this clone: What it binds is unknown.

V was clipped by 4 bases and J by 6 bases; unmatched bases: 8. Germline values: CDR1 SGHRS, CDR2 YFSETQ. This CDR3 contains 14 residues. The sample was peripheral blood, taken before any cancer treatment. The chain links TRBV5-1 to TRBJ2-7; 9 nucleotides align to TRBD1. The TCR originated in a woman aged 35-75 years with stage I lung adenocarcinoma. The CDR3 DNA sequence: TGCGCCAGCAGCCGGGACAGGGCGTGGGGCGAGCAGTACTTC. Translated: CASSRDRAWGEQYF.